The 11 T cell receptor delta chains below were found in one sample sequenced in a study of gamma-delta T cells after stem cell transplantation. TCRdb re-called the RT-PCR reads through CATT. Seen here are just over 2,500 delta-chain clones, 20% to 25% observed once, and the top ten hold 20% to 30%. Sequenced sample: gamma-delta T cells. All receptors come from a human donor. It is not recorded whose cells these are; they may come from a transplant donor.

In its sample, this clone ranks as medium-sized. V is TRDV2 and J is TRDJ1, with 8 bases that match TRDD3. This CDR3 contains 18 residues. The ends lost 3 bases at V and 2 bases at J; junction bases unmatched: 16. CDR1 and CDR2 (germline): GEAIGNYY, EKD. CDR3 region: CACDPVVPLGIPTDKLIF. The DNA for the CDR3 is TGTGCCTGTGACCCGGTGGTCCCGTTGGGGATACCAACCGATAAACTCATCTTT.

A word on this clone: A read error likely explains why the TCRdb protein, taken from a much larger clone, differs from this DNA's translation at residue 10; the protein shown is translated from the DNA. This chain connects TRDV2 to TRDJ1, with 8 bases that match TRDD3. Germline assignment: CDR1 GEAIGNYY and CDR2 EKD. This CDR3 has 17 amino acids. V lost 3 bases, J lost 0 bases, and 11 bases stayed unmatched. The CDR3 DNA sequence: TGTGCCTGTGACGCGGTACTGGGGGCGAACTACACCGATAAACTCATCTTT. Translating gives CACDAVLGANYTDKLIF.

This clone is labeled medium-sized. The rearrangement uses TRDV2 and TRDJ1, with 8 bases matching TRDD3. This CDR3 is built from 16 residues. Trimming removed 3 bases from V and 1 base from J; junction bases left unmatched: 9. Germline V gene lookup returns CDR1 GEAIGNYY and CDR2 EKD. CDR3 protein: CACDPLVLGATDKLIF. CDR3 DNA: TGTGCCTGTGACCCGCTTGTACTGGGGGCCACCGATAAACTCATCTTT.

This clone is medium-sized within its sample. The chain uses TRDV2 and TRDJ3, with 7 bases matching TRDD3. V was pared by 0 bases and J by 1 base, with 8 bases of the junction left unmatched. Germline V gives CDR1 GEAIGNYY, CDR2 EKD. The CDR3 contains 19 residues. In nucleotides, the CDR3 is TGTGCCTGTGACACCGTGGGGGACAAAGTTTCCTGGGACACCCGACAGATGTTTTTC. It translates to CACDTVGDKVSWDTRQMFF.

This clone is judged medium-sized. The chain recombines TRDV2 with TRDJ3; 11 bases match TRDD3. CDR1 and CDR2 (germline): GEAIGNYY, EKD. CDR3 length equals 21 residues. With 0 bases clipped from V and 0 bases from J, the junction kept 9 bases outside the gene matches. This CDR3 reads CACDTVGVGDTDSWDTRQMFF. The CDR3 region has the DNA TGTGCCTGTGACACCGTCGGCGTGGGGGATACGGACTCCTGGGACACCCGACAGATGTTTTTC.

This chain connects TRDV2 to TRDJ1; D possibly corresponds to TRDD1 (5 bases). Trimming took 1 base from V and 3 from J, leaving 8 bases between them. CDR1 and CDR2 (germline): GEAIGNYY, EKD. This CDR3 region has 13 residues. CDR3 coding DNA: TGTGCCTGTGACACAATAGGGGCCGATAAACTCATCTTT. Translated: CACDTIGADKLIF.

As regards this clone: A much bigger clone sits one base away, suggesting this may be a read error. The V gene is TRDV2, the J gene TRDJ1; D tentatively reads TRDD2 or TRDD3 (6 bases each). The V and J ends lost 3 bases and 0 bases respectively, with 34 bases between them. Germline lookup yields CDR1 GEAIGNYY and CDR2 EKD. The CDR3 loop spans 22 amino acids. CDR3 amino acids: CACDQGYLHPTQTGQYTDKLIF. CDR3 coding DNA: TGTGCCTGTGACCAGGGTTACCTTCATCCTACGCAAACTGGGCAATACACCGATAAACTCATCTTT.

About this clone itself: The mismatch at residue 13 between this DNA's translation and the TCRdb protein of a much larger clone likely reflects a read error; the protein shown is translated from the DNA. V gene TRDV2 combines with J gene TRDJ1, with TRDD3 matching over 9 bases. Germline CDR1 and CDR2: GEAIGNYY and EKD. The CDR3 is 17 residues long. CDR3 nucleotide sequence: TGTGCCTGTGACTACCTGGGGGATGGTCCCTACACCGAGAAACTCATCTTT. As protein: CACDYLGDGPYTEKLIF.

By share, this clone counts as medium-sized. The V call is TRDV2, the J call TRDJ1; 9 bases map to TRDD3. The germline V gene has CDR1 GEAIGNYY and CDR2 EKD. The CDR3 sequence is 16 residues long. Trimming removed 7 bases from V and 3 bases from J; junction bases left unmatched: 14. The CDR3 here is CACQSLGDSEADKLIF. CDR3 bases: TGTGCCTGCCAATCACTGGGGGACTCGGAGGCCGATAAACTCATCTTT.

This clone rates as medium-sized. This chain joins TRDV2 and TRDJ1; 8 bases line up with TRDD3. The CDR3 is 16 residues long. In germline, CDR1 is GEAIGNYY, CDR2 EKD. V was clipped by 1 base and J by 4 bases; unmatched bases: 10. This CDR3 is CACDTIVLGARDKLIF. Here the CDR3 DNA reads TGTGCCTGTGACACAATCGTACTGGGGGCCCGCGATAAACTCATCTTT.

This clone is medium-sized. V and J are TRDV1 and TRDJ2; 9 nucleotides line up with TRDD3. Unmatched junction bases numbered 19, after V lost 2 bases and J lost 0 bases. From germline, CDR1 is TSWWSYY and CDR2 QGS. CDR3 length equals 22 residues. The CDR3 is CALGERVDSGGYRATLTAQLFF. CDR3 DNA sequence: TGTGCTCTTGGGGAAAGAGTGGATTCCGGGGGATACCGGGCCACTTTGACAGCACAACTCTTCTTT.